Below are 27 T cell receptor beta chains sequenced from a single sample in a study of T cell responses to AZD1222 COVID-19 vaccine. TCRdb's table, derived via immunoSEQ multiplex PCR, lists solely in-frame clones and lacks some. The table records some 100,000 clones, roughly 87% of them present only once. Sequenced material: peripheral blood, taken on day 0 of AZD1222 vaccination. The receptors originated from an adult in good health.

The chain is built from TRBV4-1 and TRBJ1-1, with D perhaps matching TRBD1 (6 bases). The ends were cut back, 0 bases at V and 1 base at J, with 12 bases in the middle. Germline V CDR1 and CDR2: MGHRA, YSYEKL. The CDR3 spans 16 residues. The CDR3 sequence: CASSQEAGETNTEAFF. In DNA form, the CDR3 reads TGCGCCAGCAGCCAAGAGGCAGGGGAAACGAACACTGAAGCTTTCTTT.

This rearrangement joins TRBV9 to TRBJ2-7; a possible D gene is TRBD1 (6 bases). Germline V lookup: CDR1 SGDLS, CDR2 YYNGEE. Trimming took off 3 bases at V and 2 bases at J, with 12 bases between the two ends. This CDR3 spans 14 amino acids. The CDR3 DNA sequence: TGTGCCAGCAGCGGGGGGCAGGGGCCCTACGAGCAGTACTTC. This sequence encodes CASSGGQGPYEQYF.

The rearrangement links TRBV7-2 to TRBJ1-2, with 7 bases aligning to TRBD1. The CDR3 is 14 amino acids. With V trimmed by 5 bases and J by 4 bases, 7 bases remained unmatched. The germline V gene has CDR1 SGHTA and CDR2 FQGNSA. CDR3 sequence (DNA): TGTGCCAGCAGCCCCAGGGGGGGTCCCTATGGCTACACCTTC. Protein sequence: CASSPRGGPYGYTF.

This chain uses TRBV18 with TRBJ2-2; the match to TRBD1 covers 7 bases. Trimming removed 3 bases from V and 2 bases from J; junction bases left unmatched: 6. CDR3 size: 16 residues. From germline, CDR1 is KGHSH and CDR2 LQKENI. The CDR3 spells CASSPPGTANTGELFF. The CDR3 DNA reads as TGTGCCAGCTCACCTCCCGGGACAGCTAACACCGGGGAGCTGTTTTTT.

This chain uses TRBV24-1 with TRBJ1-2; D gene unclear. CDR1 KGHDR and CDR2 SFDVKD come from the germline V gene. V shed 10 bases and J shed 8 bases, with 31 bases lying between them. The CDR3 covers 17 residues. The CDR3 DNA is TGTGCCACTCCGGCCCGCACCTTGCCTAGGACTTGGAGGGGCTACACCTTC. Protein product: CATPARTLPRTWRGYTF.

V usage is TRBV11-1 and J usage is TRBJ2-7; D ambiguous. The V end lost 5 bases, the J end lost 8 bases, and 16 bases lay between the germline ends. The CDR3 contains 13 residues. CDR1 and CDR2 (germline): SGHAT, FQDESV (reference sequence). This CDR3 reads CASSGSGKSKQYF. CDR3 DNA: TGTGCCAGCAGCGGCAGTGGGAAGTCTAAGCAGTACTTC.

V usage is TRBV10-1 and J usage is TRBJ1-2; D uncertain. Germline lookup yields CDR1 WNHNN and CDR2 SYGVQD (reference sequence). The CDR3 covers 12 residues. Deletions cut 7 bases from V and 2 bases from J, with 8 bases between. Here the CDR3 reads CASNFQNYGYTF. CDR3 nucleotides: TGCGCCAGCAATTTTCAGAACTATGGCTACACCTTC.

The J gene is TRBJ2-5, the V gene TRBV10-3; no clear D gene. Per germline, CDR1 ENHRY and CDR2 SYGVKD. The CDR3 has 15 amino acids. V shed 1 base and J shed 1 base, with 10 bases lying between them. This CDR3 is CAISELGRPQETQYF. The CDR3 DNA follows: TGTGCCATCAGTGAGTTAGGCAGGCCCCAAGAGACCCAGTACTTC.

This chain's CDR3 is CASSHRDKREKLFF. CDR3 DNA sequence: TGTGCCAGCAGCCATCGGGACAAACGCGAAAAACTGTTTTTT. The chain links TRBV3-1 (or the pseudogene TRBV3-2) to TRBJ1-4, with D possibly TRBD1 on 6 matching bases. In germline, CDR1 is LGHDT, CDR2 YNNKEL (reference sequence). Trimming took 3 bases from V and 8 from J, leaving 13 bases between them. There are 14 residues in the CDR3.

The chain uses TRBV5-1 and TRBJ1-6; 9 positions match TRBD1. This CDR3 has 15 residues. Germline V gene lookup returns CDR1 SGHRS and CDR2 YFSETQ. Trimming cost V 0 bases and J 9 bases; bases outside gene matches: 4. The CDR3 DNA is TGCGCCAGCAGCTTGGAAGGGACAGGGATTTCACCCCTCCACTTT. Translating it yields CASSLEGTGISPLHF.

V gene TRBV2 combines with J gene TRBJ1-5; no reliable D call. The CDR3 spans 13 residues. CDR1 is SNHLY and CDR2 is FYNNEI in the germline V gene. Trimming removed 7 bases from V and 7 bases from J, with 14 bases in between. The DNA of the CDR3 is TGTGCCAGCAAGGGAGGAGGGCAACAGCCCCAGCATTTT. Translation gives CASKGGGQQPQHF. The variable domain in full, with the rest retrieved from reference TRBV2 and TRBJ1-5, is EPEVTQTPSHQVTQMGQEVILRCVPISNHLYFYWYRQILGQKVEFLVSFYNNEISEKSEIFDDQFSVERPDGSNFTLKIRSTKLEDSAMYFCASKGGGQQPQHFGDGTRLSIL.

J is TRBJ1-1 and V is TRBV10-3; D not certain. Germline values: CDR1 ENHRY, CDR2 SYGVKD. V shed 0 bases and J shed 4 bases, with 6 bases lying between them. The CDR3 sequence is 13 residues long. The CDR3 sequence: CAISESFLTEAFF. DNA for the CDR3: TGTGCCATCAGTGAGTCGTTCCTCACTGAAGCTTTCTTT.

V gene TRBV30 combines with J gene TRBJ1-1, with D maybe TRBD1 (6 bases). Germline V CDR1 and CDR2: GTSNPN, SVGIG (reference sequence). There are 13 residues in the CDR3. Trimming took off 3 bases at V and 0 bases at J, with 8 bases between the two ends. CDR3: CAWSRTVNTEAFF. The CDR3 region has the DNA TGTGCCTGGAGCAGGACAGTGAACACTGAAGCTTTCTTT.

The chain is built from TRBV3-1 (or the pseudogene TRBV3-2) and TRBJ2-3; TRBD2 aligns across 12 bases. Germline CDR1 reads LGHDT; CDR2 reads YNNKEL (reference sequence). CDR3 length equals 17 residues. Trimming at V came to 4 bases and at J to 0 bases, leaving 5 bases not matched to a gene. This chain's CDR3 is CASSPGLAGLSTDTQYF. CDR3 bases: TGTGCCAGCAGCCCGGGACTAGCGGGCCTTAGCACAGATACGCAGTATTTT.

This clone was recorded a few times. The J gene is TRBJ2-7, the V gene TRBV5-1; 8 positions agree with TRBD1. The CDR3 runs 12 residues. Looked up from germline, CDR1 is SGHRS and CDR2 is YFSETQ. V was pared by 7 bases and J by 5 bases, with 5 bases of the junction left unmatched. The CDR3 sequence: CASRAGGNEQYF. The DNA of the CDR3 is TGCGCCAGCCGAGCAGGGGGCAACGAGCAGTACTTC.

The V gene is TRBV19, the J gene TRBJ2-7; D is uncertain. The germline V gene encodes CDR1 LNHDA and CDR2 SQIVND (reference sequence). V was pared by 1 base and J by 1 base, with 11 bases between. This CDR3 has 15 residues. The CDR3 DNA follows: TGTGCCAGTAGTATAGCTCTCAGGTTTTCCTACGAGCAGTACTTC. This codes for CASSIALRFSYEQYF.

This CDR3 reads CASSLSAGSHYEQYF. The CDR3 DNA follows: TGTGCCAGCAGCCTGAGTGCCGGCTCACACTACGAGCAGTACTTC. The chain is built from TRBV3-1 (or the pseudogene TRBV3-2) and TRBJ2-7; D uncertain. The V gene's germline CDR1 is LGHDT and CDR2 YNNKEL (reference sequence). Deletions cut 4 bases from V and 3 bases from J, with 16 bases between. This CDR3 has 15 amino acids.

The CDR3 here is CASRGSTDTQYF. CDR3 sequence (DNA): TGTGCCAGTAGGGGGAGCACAGATACGCAGTATTTT. The chain combines TRBV2 with TRBJ2-3, with D possibly TRBD1 on 6 matching bases. There are 12 residues in the CDR3. The ends were cut back, 9 bases at V and 0 bases at J, with 7 bases in the middle. The germline V gene has CDR1 SNHLY and CDR2 FYNNEI.

The CDR3 sequence is CAWSRPFPGWAVANVLTF. CDR3 DNA: TGTGCCTGGAGTAGGCCGTTTCCGGGGTGGGCGGTGGCCAACGTCCTGACTTTC. The chain is built from TRBV30 and TRBJ2-6; D is perhaps TRBD2 (5 bases). The ends were cut back, 2 bases at V and 6 bases at J, with 23 bases in the middle. This CDR3 comprises 18 residues. Germline V lookup: CDR1 GTSNPN, CDR2 SVGIG (reference sequence).

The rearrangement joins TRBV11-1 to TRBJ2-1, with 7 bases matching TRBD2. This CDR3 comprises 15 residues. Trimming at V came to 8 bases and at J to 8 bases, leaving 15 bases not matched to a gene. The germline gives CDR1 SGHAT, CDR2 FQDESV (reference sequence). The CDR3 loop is CASRAGARFADEQFF. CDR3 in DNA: TGTGCCAGCCGGGCGGGAGCTCGTTTCGCTGATGAGCAGTTCTTC. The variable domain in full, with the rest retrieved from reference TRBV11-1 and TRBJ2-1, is EAEVAQSPRYKITEKSQAVAFWCDPISGHATLYWYRQILGQGPELLVQFQDESVVDDSQLPKDRFSAERLKGVDSTLKIQPAELGDSAMYLCASRAGARFADEQFFGPGTRLTVL.

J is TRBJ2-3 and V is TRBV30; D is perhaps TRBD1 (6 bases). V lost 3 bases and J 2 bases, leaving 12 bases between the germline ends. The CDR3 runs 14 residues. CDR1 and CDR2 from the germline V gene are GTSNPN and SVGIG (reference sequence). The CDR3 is CAWRKTGTTDTQYF. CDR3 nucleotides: TGTGCCTGGAGAAAGACAGGTACCACAGATACGCAGTATTTT.

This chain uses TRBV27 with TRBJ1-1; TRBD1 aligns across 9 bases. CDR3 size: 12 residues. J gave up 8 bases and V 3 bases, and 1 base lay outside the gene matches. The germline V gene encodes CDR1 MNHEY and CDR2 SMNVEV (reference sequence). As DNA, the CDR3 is TGTGCCAGCAGTTTTGGGACAGGGGAAGCTTTCTTT. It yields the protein CASSFGTGEAFF.

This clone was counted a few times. CDR3 protein: CASSLLGEQYF. In nucleotides, the CDR3 is TGTGCCAGCAGTCTCCTGGGGGAGCAGTACTTC. This rearrangement joins TRBV6-5 to TRBJ2-7; D not resolved. V was pared by 5 bases and J by 7 bases, with 9 bases between. Germline loops: CDR1 MNHEY, CDR2 SVGAGI. This CDR3 has 11 amino acids.

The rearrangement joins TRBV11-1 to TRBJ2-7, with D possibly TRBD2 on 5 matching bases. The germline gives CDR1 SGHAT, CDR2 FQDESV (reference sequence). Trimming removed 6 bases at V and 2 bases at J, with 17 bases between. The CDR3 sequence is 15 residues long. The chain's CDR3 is CASRVGGPAPYEQYF. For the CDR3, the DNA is TGTGCCAGCAGGGTGGGCGGGCCGGCCCCCTACGAGCAGTACTTC.

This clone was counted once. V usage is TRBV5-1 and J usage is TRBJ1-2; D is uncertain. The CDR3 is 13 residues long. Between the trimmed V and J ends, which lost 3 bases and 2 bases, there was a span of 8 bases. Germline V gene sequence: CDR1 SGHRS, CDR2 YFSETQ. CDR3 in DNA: TGCGCCAGCAGCTCTACCTTCAACTATGGCTACACCTTC. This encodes CASSSTFNYGYTF.

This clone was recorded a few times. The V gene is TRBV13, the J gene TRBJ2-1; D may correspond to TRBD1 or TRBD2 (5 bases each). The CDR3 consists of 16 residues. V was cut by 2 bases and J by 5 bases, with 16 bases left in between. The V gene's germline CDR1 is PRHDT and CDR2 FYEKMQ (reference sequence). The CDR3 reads CASSLFRGRFDNEQFF. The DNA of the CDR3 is TGTGCCAGCAGCTTATTCCGGGGACGGTTCGACAATGAGCAGTTCTTC.

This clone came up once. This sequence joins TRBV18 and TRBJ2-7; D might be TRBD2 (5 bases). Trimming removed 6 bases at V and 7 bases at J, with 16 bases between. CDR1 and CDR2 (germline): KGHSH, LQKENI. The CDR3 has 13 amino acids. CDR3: CASSPVAEGEQYF. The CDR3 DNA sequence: TGTGCCAGCTCCCCCGTGGCCGAGGGAGAGCAGTACTTC.